These 13 T cell receptor beta chains came from one sample sequenced in a study of cytomegalovirus exposure and HLA in healthy donors. Primers for the PCR totalled 60 Vbeta and 13 Jbeta. The repertoire was sequenced with immunoSEQ multiplex PCR; TCRdb's copy has only in-frame clones and lacks some. The sample comprises about 120,000 clones, roughly 63% of which are singletons, and less than 12% rests with the top ten. Sequencing used PBMCs. The receptors come from a man aged 35 to 55 in good health and CMV-seropositive.

The chain joins TRBV5-5 to TRBJ2-7, with D unclear. Germline assignment: CDR1 SGHKS and CDR2 YYEKEE (reference sequence). Deletions cut 0 bases from V and 0 bases from J, with 7 bases between. CDR3 length: 14 amino acids. In nucleotides, the CDR3 is TGTGCCAGCAGCTTGGCCGTCAGCTCCTACGAGCAGTACTTC. Protein product: CASSLAVSSYEQYF.

This clone occurred a few times. The chain links TRBV6-1 to TRBJ1-1; 7 positions match TRBD1. J lost 2 bases, V lost 4 bases, and 7 bases had no gene match. Germline values: CDR1 MNHNS, CDR2 SASEGT. The CDR3 runs 15 residues. The CDR3 bases are TGTGCCAGCAGTGCCTGGACAGGAATAAACACTGAAGCTTTCTTT. It translates to CASSAWTGINTEAFF.

The chain has TRBV5-1 and TRBJ1-2; 7 bases are shared with TRBD1. Germline V gives CDR1 SGHRS, CDR2 YFSETQ. There are 15 residues in the CDR3. The ends lost 0 bases at V and 9 bases at J; junction bases unmatched: 11. The CDR3 is CASSLELTGEDRYTF. The CDR3 DNA reads as TGCGCCAGCAGCTTGGAACTTACAGGGGAGGATCGCTACACCTTC.

Comment on this clone: Germline and junction disagree at one end, which may indicate a read error. The chain couples TRBV7-7 to TRBJ2-7; weak D call: TRBD1 (6 bases). From germline, CDR1 is SSHAT and CDR2 FNYEAQ (reference sequence). The CDR3 is made up of 14 amino acids. The CDR3 DNA reads as TGTGCTAGCAGCCCACCCGACAGGTCCTACGAGCAGTACTTC. Amino acid sequence: CASSPPDRSYEQYF.

This chain links TRBV6-6 with TRBJ1-2, with 8 positions matching TRBD1. There are 13 residues in the CDR3. J lost 5 bases, V lost 4 bases, and 3 bases had no gene match. Per germline, CDR1 MNHNY and CDR2 SVGAGI (reference sequence). CDR3: CASSWTGNYGYTF. CDR3 DNA sequence: TGTGCCAGCAGTTGGACAGGGAATTATGGCTACACCTTC.

The genes are TRBV6-5 and TRBJ2-5, with D perhaps matching TRBD2 (5 bases). CDR3 size: 12 residues. Between the trimmed V and J ends, which lost 6 bases and 7 bases, there was a span of 12 bases. In germline, CDR1 is MNHEY, CDR2 SVGAGI. Here the CDR3 DNA reads TGTGCCAGCAGAGTGGGAGAGGCGACCCAGTACTTC. It translates to CASRVGEATQYF.

The CDR3 sequence is CASSLDGSPYQPQHF. The CDR3 DNA reads TGTGCCAGCAGCTTGGATGGCTCACCCTATCAGCCCCAGCATTTT. The rearrangement joins TRBV5-4 to TRBJ1-5; no reliable D call. V was shortened by 0 bases and J by 5 bases, with 12 bases between the two germline ends. The germline V gene has CDR1 SGHNT and CDR2 YYREEE (reference sequence). The CDR3 spans 15 residues.

This sequence joins TRBV27 and TRBJ2-7; TRBD1 matches 7 bases. Germline CDR1 is MNHEY and CDR2 is SMNVEV (reference sequence). V trimming: 2 bases; J trimming: 3 bases; junction bases outside the gene matches: 4. This CDR3 contains 14 residues. The CDR3 coding sequence is TGTGCCAGCAGTTTAGGAGGACAGGTCTACGAGCAGTACTTC. It translates to CASSLGGQVYEQYF.

This clone was picked up one time. V is TRBV7-3 and J is TRBJ1-1; D remains unclear. V dropped 4 bases and J dropped 1 base, with 7 bases sitting between them. Germline V CDR1 and CDR2: SGHTA, FQGTGA. The CDR3 covers 13 residues. The CDR3 nucleotides are TGTGCCAGCAGCTCTACTTGGAACACTGAAGCTTTCTTT. Its protein is CASSSTWNTEAFF.

The chain is built from TRBV9 and TRBJ2-2, with 7 bases fitting TRBD1. Germline V lookup: CDR1 SGDLS, CDR2 YYNGEE. Trimming at V came to 0 bases and at J to 1 base, leaving 0 bases not matched to a gene. This CDR3 comprises 15 residues. The CDR3 DNA reads TGTGCCAGCAGCGTAGGGACAGGGAACACCGGGGAGCTGTTTTTT. This sequence encodes CASSVGTGNTGELFF.

This clone was observed a handful of times. This CDR3 is also generated by other DNA sequences in the sample. The gene calls are TRBV6-5 and TRBJ2-7, with D perhaps TRBD1 (6 bases). The CDR3 runs 14 residues. V lost 0 bases, J lost 3 bases, and 9 bases lay in between. The germline V gene has CDR1 MNHEY and CDR2 SVGAGI. The DNA for the CDR3 is TGTGCCAGCAGTTACTCGACAGGAGGCTACGAGCAGTACTTC. Translation: CASSYSTGGYEQYF.

This clone was recorded a few times. The chain's CDR3 is CASTLFRSGRVDTQYF. Here the CDR3 DNA reads TGTGCCAGCACCCTCTTTCGCAGCGGGAGGGTAGATACGCAGTATTTT. The rearrangement links TRBV7-8 to TRBJ2-3; 10 positions agree with TRBD2. Germline V gene lookup returns CDR1 SGHVS and CDR2 FQNEAQ. J gave up 5 bases and V 7 bases, and 12 bases lay outside the gene matches. The CDR3 consists of 16 residues.

The chain carries TRBV9 and TRBJ1-4, with 7 bases identical to TRBD1. This CDR3 has 16 amino acids. Germline CDR1 and CDR2: SGDLS and YYNGEE. V lost 0 bases, J lost 8 bases, and 10 bases stayed unmatched. The CDR3 sequence is CASSVAGGGYREKLFF. CDR3 nucleotides: TGTGCCAGCAGCGTAGCTGGAGGGGGCTATCGAGAAAAACTGTTTTTT.